The rows below give T cell receptor beta chains drawn from one sample of a study of blood T cell repertoires in COVID-19. The table came from immunoSEQ multiplex PCR; TCRdb's copy has only in-frame clones and leaves some out. The sample records roughly 260,000 clones, 70% to 90% being singletons. Sequencing was done on a sample of peripheral blood. All receptors come from a woman in her 40s with acute or convalescent COVID-19. Each CDR3 is given with its conserved first and last residue. The D gene is left open where the match is weak. Size is stated for part of the rows, as once, few or many counts, or as a class when the clone is expanded.

V gene: TRBV7-8
clone size: NA
J gene: TRBJ2-1
D gene: NA
CDR3 DNA: TGTGCCAGCAGCTTAGGCAGACTTAACAATGAGCAGTTCTTC
CDR3 protein: CASSLGRLNNEQFF

V gene: TRBV5-1
clone size: NA
J gene: TRBJ2-5
D gene: TRBD2
CDR3 DNA: TGCGCCAGCAGCCCCCTTCGAGGCGGGGGGCCGCAAGAGACCCAGTACTTC
CDR3 protein: CASSPLRGGGPQETQYF

V gene: TRBV7-6
clone size: NA
J gene: TRBJ1-1
D gene: NA
CDR3 DNA: TGTGCCAGCAGCTTGGGGCAGGGAATCGGGAACACTGAAGCTTTCTTT
CDR3 protein: CASSLGQGIGNTEAFF

V gene: TRBV11-2
clone size: NA
J gene: TRBJ2-2
D gene: TRBD2
CDR3 DNA: TGTGCCAGCAGCTTAGTTCCTAGCGGGGGGGCGAACACCGGGGAGCTGTTTTTT
CDR3 protein: CASSLVPSGGANTGELFF

V gene: TRBV5-6
clone size: NA
J gene: TRBJ1-1
D gene: NA
CDR3 DNA: TGTGCCAGCAGCCCGCGGGGGATCCAGGGAACTGAAGCTTTCTTT
CDR3 protein: CASSPRGIQGTEAFF

V gene: TRBV30
clone size: NA
J gene: TRBJ2-6
D gene: TRBD2
CDR3 DNA: TGTGCCTGGGCGGGGGGCTTCTCTGGGGCCAACGTCCTGACTTTC
CDR3 protein: CAWAGGFSGANVLTF

V gene: TRBV27
clone size: NA
J gene: TRBJ1-5
D gene: NA
CDR3 DNA: TGTGCCAGCAGGCCTGCGAGGCATCGAGATCAGCCCCAGCATTTT
CDR3 protein: CASRPARHRDQPQHF

V gene: TRBV27
clone size: NA
J gene: TRBJ2-1
D gene: TRBD2
CDR3 DNA: TGTGCCAGCAGTCTGCTAGCGGGGGGGAGTATCTACAATGAGCAGTTCTTC
CDR3 protein: CASSLLAGGSIYNEQFF

V gene: TRBV20-1
clone size: NA
J gene: TRBJ2-1
D gene: NA
CDR3 DNA: TGCAGTGCTAGAGTCGGTTATGAGCAGTTCTTC
CDR3 protein: CSARVGYEQFF

V gene: TRBV19
clone size: NA
J gene: TRBJ1-3
D gene: NA
CDR3 DNA: TGTGCCAGTAGTCCGACAGGCTCTGGAAACACCATATATTTT
CDR3 protein: CASSPTGSGNTIYF

V gene: TRBV18
clone size: once
J gene: TRBJ1-6
D gene: NA
CDR3 DNA: TGTGCCAGCTCACCACCGATGGGGGGTAATAATTCACCCCTCCACTTT
CDR3 protein: CASSPPMGGNNSPLHF

V gene: TRBV5-4
clone size: NA
J gene: TRBJ2-3
D gene: TRBD1
CDR3 DNA: TGTGCCAGCAGCTTGGCCTACGGGACAGGGTCGATAGATACGCAGTATTTT
CDR3 protein: CASSLAYGTGSIDTQYF

V gene: TRBV3-1/TRBV3-2
clone size: few
J gene: TRBJ2-1
D gene: NA
CDR3 DNA: TGTGCCAGCAGCCAAGATCCTCGAACCGCGTCGCAGTTCTTC
CDR3 protein: CASSQDPRTASQFF

V gene: TRBV18
clone size: NA
J gene: TRBJ1-4
D gene: TRBD1
CDR3 DNA: TGTGCCAGCTCACCATCCGGGACAGGGTCCGGCAGTGAAAAACTGTTTTTT
CDR3 protein: CASSPSGTGSGSEKLFF

V gene: TRBV4-1
clone size: once
J gene: TRBJ2-3
D gene: TRBD2
CDR3 DNA: TGCGCCAGCAGCAGTCCAGCGGGGGTCACAGATACGCAGTATTTT
CDR3 protein: CASSSPAGVTDTQYF

V gene: TRBV5-1
clone size: NA
J gene: TRBJ2-6
D gene: NA
CDR3 DNA: TGCGCCAGCAGCTTAGACTCTTCCTCTGGGGCCAACGTCCTGACTTTC
CDR3 protein: CASSLDSSSGANVLTF

V gene: TRBV25-1
clone size: NA
J gene: TRBJ2-3
D gene: TRBD2
CDR3 DNA: TGTGCCAGCAGTGACGGGAGGAGTTTCACAGATACGCAGTATTTT
CDR3 protein: CASSDGRSFTDTQYF

V gene: TRBV7-6
clone size: NA
J gene: TRBJ2-5
D gene: NA
CDR3 DNA: TGTGCCAGCAGCCTTATTGGGCTGGGCCTGGAGACCCAGTACTTC
CDR3 protein: CASSLIGLGLETQYF

V gene: TRBV7-3
clone size: NA
J gene: TRBJ1-6
D gene: TRBD1
CDR3 DNA: TGTGCCAGCAGCATTACAGGGGGCAATTCACCCCTCCACTTT
CDR3 protein: CASSITGGNSPLHF

V gene: TRBV5-1
clone size: NA
J gene: TRBJ1-4
D gene: NA
CDR3 DNA: TGCGCCAGCAGCAGGGTGGAGGTTGGAGAAAAACTGTTTTTT
CDR3 protein: CASSRVEVGEKLFF

V gene: TRBV19
clone size: NA
J gene: TRBJ1-1
D gene: NA
CDR3 DNA: TGTGCCAGTAGTCCCTTTCAGGGACTTAACACTGAAGCTTTCTTT
CDR3 protein: CASSPFQGLNTEAFF

V gene: TRBV6-5
clone size: NA
J gene: TRBJ1-2
D gene: TRBD1
CDR3 DNA: TGTGCCAGCACCTCAGACAGGGAAGGAAACTATGGCTACACCTTC
CDR3 protein: CASTSDREGNYGYTF

V gene: TRBV10-3
clone size: NA
J gene: TRBJ2-1
D gene: TRBD2
CDR3 DNA: TGTGCCATTAGACTAGCGGGTGACAATGAGCAGTTCTTC
CDR3 protein: CAIRLAGDNEQFF

V gene: TRBV12-5
clone size: NA
J gene: TRBJ2-3
D gene: TRBD1
CDR3 DNA: TGTGCTAGTGGTCCGACAGGGTCCGTGGCGCAGTATTTT
CDR3 protein: CASGPTGSVAQYF

V gene: TRBV21-1
clone size: NA
J gene: TRBJ1-4
D gene: NA
CDR3 DNA: TGTGCCAGCAGCCCCCAGCCGACCTTGGCGAGGGAAAAACTGTTTTTT
CDR3 protein: CASSPQPTLAREKLFF

V gene: TRBV7-2
clone size: once
J gene: TRBJ2-3
D gene: TRBD2
CDR3 DNA: TGTGCCAGCAGCTTAGTTGGGGGGGGGAGCACAGATACGCAGTATTTT
CDR3 protein: CASSLVGGGSTDTQYF

V gene: TRBV9
clone size: NA
J gene: TRBJ2-1
D gene: NA
CDR3 DNA: TGTGCCAGCAGCGTAGGTGGGGGCCTCAATGAGCAGTTCTTC
CDR3 protein: CASSVGGGLNEQFF

V gene: TRBV6-1
clone size: NA
J gene: TRBJ2-2
D gene: NA
CDR3 DNA: TGTGCCAGCAGCGCTAGCGTTAGCACCGGGGAGCTGTTTTTT
CDR3 protein: CASSASVSTGELFF

V gene: TRBV21-1
clone size: once
J gene: TRBJ1-1
D gene: NA
CDR3 DNA: TGTGCCAGCAGCAAAGGAGGACAGGGGATTACTGAAGCTTTCTTT
CDR3 protein: CASSKGGQGITEAFF

V gene: TRBV30
clone size: NA
J gene: TRBJ2-3
D gene: NA
CDR3 DNA: TGTGCCTGGAGGCCCGTAAGCCTCGCCACAGATACGCAGTATTTT
CDR3 protein: CAWRPVSLATDTQYF

V gene: TRBV7-2
clone size: once
J gene: TRBJ1-2
D gene: NA
CDR3 DNA: TGTGCCAGCAGCCTACGGGGGAACAATGGCTACACCTTC
CDR3 protein: CASSLRGNNGYTF

V gene: TRBV4-1
clone size: NA
J gene: TRBJ1-2
D gene: NA
CDR3 DNA: TGCGCCAGCAGCCAAGTGCAGGGCTATGGCTACACCTTC
CDR3 protein: CASSQVQGYGYTF

V gene: TRBV11-2
clone size: many
J gene: TRBJ2-1
D gene: NA
CDR3 DNA: TGTGCCAGCAGCAGACTCCGTGACGAGCCGGCATCCTACAATGAGCAGTTCTTC
CDR3 protein: CASSRLRDEPASYNEQFF

V gene: TRBV18
clone size: NA
J gene: TRBJ1-1
D gene: NA
CDR3 DNA: TGTGCCAGCTCACCACGGACAGACCTGAGAACTGAAGCTTTCTTT
CDR3 protein: CASSPRTDLRTEAFF

V gene: TRBV27
clone size: NA
J gene: TRBJ1-1
D gene: NA
CDR3 DNA: TGTGCCAGCAGTCCAGGACAGTTGAACACTGAAGCTTTCTTT
CDR3 protein: CASSPGQLNTEAFF

V gene: TRBV6-5
clone size: NA
J gene: TRBJ1-2
D gene: NA
CDR3 DNA: TGTGCCAGCAGGACAGTAGCTAACTATGGCTACACCTTC
CDR3 protein: CASRTVANYGYTF

V gene: TRBV30
clone size: once
J gene: TRBJ1-2
D gene: TRBD1
CDR3 DNA: TGTGCCTGGGGAGGGACAGAAGACTCTGGCTACACCTTC
CDR3 protein: CAWGGTEDSGYTF

V gene: TRBV11-2
clone size: NA
J gene: TRBJ2-1
D gene: TRBD2
CDR3 DNA: TGTGCCAGCAGCTTAGACGGGGGGGCCTACAATGAGCAGTTCTTC
CDR3 protein: CASSLDGGAYNEQFF

V gene: TRBV19
clone size: NA
J gene: TRBJ1-3
D gene: NA
CDR3 DNA: TGTGCCAGTAGTACTACAGGGAGCTCTGGAAACACCATATATTTT
CDR3 protein: CASSTTGSSGNTIYF

V gene: TRBV27
clone size: NA
J gene: TRBJ1-6
D gene: NA
CDR3 DNA: TGTGCCAGCAGGCCTGCCGGTTTCGCCAATTCACCCCTCCACTTT
CDR3 protein: CASRPAGFANSPLHF

V gene: TRBV4-2
clone size: NA
J gene: TRBJ1-2
D gene: TRBD1
CDR3 DNA: TGTGCCAGCAGCCAAGATCAAGACAGGGGGCGCATAAATGGCTACACCTTC
CDR3 protein: CASSQDQDRGRINGYTF

V gene: TRBV6-5
clone size: NA
J gene: TRBJ2-2
D gene: TRBD1
CDR3 DNA: TGTGCCAGCAGTTCGGGACAGGGATCCCACGGGGAGCTGTTTTTT
CDR3 protein: CASSSGQGSHGELFF

V gene: TRBV2
clone size: once
J gene: TRBJ1-1
D gene: TRBD1
CDR3 DNA: TGTGCCAGTTACAGGGGGACGAACACTGAAGCTTTCTTT
CDR3 protein: CASYRGTNTEAFF

V gene: TRBV2
clone size: NA
J gene: TRBJ1-5
D gene: NA
CDR3 DNA: TGTGCCAGCAAGAGGGGACAAATTAGCAATCAGCCCCAGCATTTT
CDR3 protein: CASKRGQISNQPQHF

V gene: TRBV4-2
clone size: NA
J gene: TRBJ2-1
D gene: NA
CDR3 DNA: TGTGCCAGCAGCCCCTCGAGCTCCTACAATGAGCAGTTCTTC
CDR3 protein: CASSPSSSYNEQFF

V gene: TRBV12-5
clone size: NA
J gene: TRBJ2-2
D gene: NA
CDR3 DNA: TGTGCTATCCCGCCCCCCAGGGCGCCGAGCACCGGGGAGCTGTTTTTT
CDR3 protein: CAIPPPRAPSTGELFF

V gene: TRBV6-4
clone size: once
J gene: TRBJ1-2
D gene: NA
CDR3 DNA: TGTGCCAGCAGTGACGGGGTCGGGGTCCTTAACTATGGCTACACCTTC
CDR3 protein: CASSDGVGVLNYGYTF

V gene: TRBV5-4
clone size: NA
J gene: TRBJ2-3
D gene: TRBD2
CDR3 DNA: TGTGCCAGCAGCATCTTAGCGGGGGGCACAGATACGCAGTATTTT
CDR3 protein: CASSILAGGTDTQYF

V gene: TRBV14
clone size: few
J gene: TRBJ1-2
D gene: TRBD1
CDR3 DNA: TGTGCCAGCAGCCCTCAGACAGGGGGCTATGGCTACACCTTC
CDR3 protein: CASSPQTGGYGYTF

V gene: TRBV12-3/TRBV12-4
clone size: NA
J gene: TRBJ1-1
D gene: NA
CDR3 DNA: TGTGCCAGCAGCCGACAGGCCGTTGCTGAAGCTTTCTTT
CDR3 protein: CASSRQAVAEAFF

V gene: TRBV9
clone size: NA
J gene: TRBJ1-1
D gene: TRBD1
CDR3 DNA: TGTGCCAGCAGCCCACAATTACAGGGGGTCACTGAAGCTTTCTTT
CDR3 protein: CASSPQLQGVTEAFF

V gene: TRBV6-2/TRBV6-3
clone size: NA
J gene: TRBJ1-1
D gene: TRBD1
CDR3 DNA: TGTGCCAGCAGTCAGGACAGGGATGTCACTGAAGCTTTCTTT
CDR3 protein: CASSQDRDVTEAFF

V gene: TRBV4-2
clone size: NA
J gene: TRBJ1-3
D gene: NA
CDR3 DNA: TGTGCCAGCAGCCCCAACCCAGGACAGTCTGGAAACACCATATATTTT
CDR3 protein: CASSPNPGQSGNTIYF

V gene: TRBV20-1
clone size: NA
J gene: TRBJ1-2
D gene: NA
CDR3 DNA: TGCAGTGGCCCAGGGGACTATGGCTACACCTTC
CDR3 protein: CSGPGDYGYTF

V gene: TRBV2
clone size: few
J gene: TRBJ1-2
D gene: TRBD1
CDR3 DNA: TGTGCCAGCAGCCCGGGACAGGGGGCTGGTGGCTACACCTTC
CDR3 protein: CASSPGQGAGGYTF

V gene: TRBV5-6
clone size: NA
J gene: TRBJ1-2
D gene: NA
CDR3 DNA: TGTGCCAGCAGCTTGGGGACAGTGAGACCTAACTATGGCTACACCTTC
CDR3 protein: CASSLGTVRPNYGYTF

V gene: TRBV15
clone size: NA
J gene: TRBJ1-4
D gene: TRBD1
CDR3 DNA: TGTGCCACCAGCACTTCAGACAGGGGAGGTAATGAAAAACTGTTTTTT
CDR3 protein: CATSTSDRGGNEKLFF

V gene: TRBV18
clone size: NA
J gene: TRBJ1-1
D gene: NA
CDR3 DNA: TGTGCCAGCTCACCACCGAGGTGGTTGAGCGTGGACACTGAAGCTTTCTTT
CDR3 protein: CASSPPRWLSVDTEAFF

V gene: TRBV7-8
clone size: NA
J gene: TRBJ1-4
D gene: TRBD1
CDR3 DNA: TGTGCCAGCAGCTCCGGGACAGAGAGGTTAGGAAATGAAAAACTGTTTTTT
CDR3 protein: CASSSGTERLGNEKLFF

V gene: TRBV19
clone size: NA
J gene: TRBJ2-4
D gene: NA
CDR3 DNA: TGTGCCAGCTTAGAGGCCGCAAAAAACATTCAGTACTTC
CDR3 protein: CASLEAAKNIQYF